These 21 T cell receptor beta chains originate from one sample sequenced in a study of graft-versus-host responses after intestinal transplantation. Profiling relied on immunoSEQ multiplex PCR, and the TCRdb table lists in-frame clones only, not all of them. This repertoire shows about 61,000 clones, 90% to 95% found once; its top ten account for under 0.45%. No antigen has been assigned to these receptors. The sample was unstimulated CD4+ T cells sorted from spleen or lymph node cells, taken before transplant. All receptors come from a human donor who was the organ donor for an intestinal transplant.

The DNA of the CDR3 is TGTGCCAGTAGTCTAGCGGGGGGTGCCTACGAGCAGTACTTC. Protein sequence: CASSLAGGAYEQYF. This chain links TRBV19 with TRBJ2-5; TRBD2 aligns across 11 bases. The J call is doubtful: the DNA matches TRBJ2-7 better. The CDR3 is made up of 14 amino acids. Per the germline V gene, CDR1 is LNHDA and CDR2 is SQIVND (reference sequence).

The rearrangement uses TRBV19 and TRBJ2-1; possibly TRBD2 for D (6 bases). CDR1 is LNHDA, CDR2 SQIVND, per germline (reference sequence). Trimming stripped 1 base from V and 10 bases from J, with 14 bases between. The CDR3 extends over 14 amino acids. This CDR3 is CASSIAGRRAEQFF. The DNA for the CDR3 is TGTGCCAGTAGTATAGCGGGGAGGCGGGCCGAGCAGTTCTTC.

The chain's CDR3 is CASSRTVIPYEQYF. CDR3 in DNA: TGTGCCAGCTCCCGGACAGTTATTCCCTACGAGCAGTACTTC. The chain is built from TRBV18 and TRBJ2-7, with a tentative D call TRBD1 (6 bases). Trimming left V 6 bases short and J 2 bases short, with 14 bases between. This CDR3 spans 14 amino acids. Looked up from germline, CDR1 is KGHSH and CDR2 is LQKENI.

The chain uses TRBV5-1 and TRBJ2-3; 12 bases fit TRBD2. The CDR3 spans 17 residues. Trimming removed 3 bases from V and 5 bases from J; junction bases left unmatched: 10. Germline CDR1 and CDR2: SGHRS and YFSETQ. CDR3 in amino acids: CASSYLAGGPRVDTQYF. The DNA for the CDR3 is TGCGCCAGCAGCTATCTAGCGGGGGGGCCCCGGGTAGATACGCAGTATTTT.

This rearrangement joins TRBV6-5 to TRBJ1-2, with 9 bases that match TRBD1. Germline values: CDR1 MNHEY, CDR2 SVGAGI. The CDR3 runs to 15 residues. V lost 5 bases, J lost 0 bases, and 4 bases stayed unmatched. The CDR3 DNA follows: TGTGCCAGCAGTGGCAGGGACAGGGCTAACTATGGCTACACCTTC. Encoded protein: CASSGRDRANYGYTF.

About this clone: Distinct nucleotide sequences in the sample also encode this CDR3. This chain uses TRBV10-3 with TRBJ1-2; possible D gene TRBD1, 6 bases. Germline assignment: CDR1 ENHRY and CDR2 SYGVKD. V was trimmed by 3 bases and J by 5 bases, leaving 7 bases between them. This CDR3 spans 12 amino acids. In nucleotides, the CDR3 is TGTGCCATCAGTGAAGGGGGGTATGGCTACACCTTC. Protein: CAISEGGYGYTF.

The chain links TRBV6-1 to TRBJ1-2; weak D call: TRBD1 (6 bases). This CDR3 comprises 13 residues. CDR1 is MNHNS, CDR2 SASEGT, per germline. Trimming stripped 10 bases from V and 3 bases from J, with 15 bases between. CDR3 in DNA: TGTGCCATCTGGACAGAACCCTACTATGGCTACACCTTC. It yields the protein CAIWTEPYYGYTF.

This clone has a single count. J is TRBJ2-1 and V is TRBV19; D may be TRBD2 (5 bases). In germline, CDR1 is LNHDA, CDR2 SQIVND (reference sequence). V was cut by 2 bases and J by 0 bases, with 11 bases left in between. The CDR3 spans 16 residues. CDR3 residues: CASSILDTSSYNEQFF. The DNA of the CDR3 is TGTGCCAGTAGTATACTAGACACTAGCTCCTACAATGAGCAGTTCTTC.

The chain is built from TRBV7-2 and TRBJ2-2, with D perhaps TRBD1 (5 bases). This CDR3 has 15 amino acids. Trimming pared 1 base from V and 5 bases from J, leaving 11 bases between. The V gene's germline CDR1 is SGHTA and CDR2 FQGNSA. The CDR3 here is CASSLVGQGTGELFF. The CDR3 DNA is TGTGCCAGCAGCTTAGTCGGACAAGGGACCGGGGAGCTGTTTTTT.

The rearrangement joins TRBV7-3 to TRBJ1-6; D gene uncertain. Trimming left V 3 bases short and J 8 bases short, with 8 bases between. The V gene's germline CDR1 is SGHTA and CDR2 FQGTGA. The CDR3 is made up of 13 amino acids. In DNA, the CDR3 is TGTGCCAGCAGCTTTTACAGTTATTCACCCCTCCACTTT. Protein sequence: CASSFYSYSPLHF.

This chain uses TRBV19 with TRBJ2-2, with D maybe TRBD1 (6 bases). The germline V gene has CDR1 LNHDA and CDR2 SQIVND (reference sequence). This CDR3 contains 15 residues. Trimming shortened V by 1 base and J by 2 bases, and 8 bases separated the two germline ends. The chain's CDR3 is CASSIGGLNTGELFF. In DNA form, the CDR3 reads TGTGCCAGTAGTATAGGGGGGCTCAACACCGGGGAGCTGTTTTTT.

The chain employs TRBV11-2 and TRBJ2-7; a possible D gene is TRBD2 (6 bases). This CDR3 is 14 amino acids long. Looked up from germline, CDR1 is SGHAT and CDR2 is FQNNGV. The V end was cut by 0 bases, the J end by 11 bases, with 17 bases between. CDR3 nucleotide sequence: TGTGCCAGCAGCTTAGATAACGGGGAGGTTGGGAAGTACTTC. This translates into CASSLDNGEVGKYF.

This sequence joins TRBV19 and TRBJ2-5, with D perhaps TRBD1 (6 bases). The CDR3 spans 16 residues. From germline, CDR1 is LNHDA and CDR2 SQIVND (reference sequence). V was trimmed by 5 bases and J by 3 bases, leaving 19 bases between them. The CDR3 sequence is CASSGGTGFPEETQYF. The DNA for the CDR3 is TGTGCCAGTAGTGGAGGCACAGGGTTCCCCGAAGAGACCCAGTACTTC.

The J gene is TRBJ2-7, the V gene TRBV7-3; perhaps D is TRBD1 or TRBD2 (5 bases each). There are 16 residues in the CDR3. Trimming removed 2 bases from V and 3 bases from J, with 17 bases in between. Per germline, CDR1 SGHTA and CDR2 FQGTGA. In DNA form, the CDR3 reads TGTGCCAGCAGCTTATTAGGCCGGGACGGGTTCTACGAGCAGTACTTC. Translated: CASSLLGRDGFYEQYF. Full variable domain (remainder filled in from reference TRBV7-3 and TRBJ2-7): GAGVSQTPSNKVTEKGKYVELRCDPISGHTALYWYRQSLGQGPEFLIYFQGTGAADDSGLPNDRFFAVRPEGSVSTLKIQRTERGDSAVYLCASSLLGRDGFYEQYFGPGTRLTVT.

The chain employs TRBV7-6 and TRBJ2-2, with a weak D call TRBD2 (6 bases). Germline V gene lookup returns CDR1 SGHVS and CDR2 FNYEAQ. This CDR3 is built from 16 residues. Between the trimmed V and J ends, which lost 1 base and 5 bases, there was a span of 14 bases. The CDR3 coding sequence is TGTGCCAGCAGCTTAGTGGGGGAGGCCCCGACCGGGGAGCTGTTTTTT. Its translation is CASSLVGEAPTGELFF.

The chain has TRBV29-1 and TRBJ2-7, with a weak D call TRBD1 (6 bases). The ends were cut back, 6 bases at V and 4 bases at J, with 10 bases in the middle. Per germline, CDR1 SQVTM and CDR2 ANQGSEA. The CDR3 is 11 amino acids. CDR3 sequence: CSVKTGYEQYF. The DNA for the CDR3 is TGCAGCGTGAAAACAGGGTACGAGCAGTACTTC.

J is TRBJ1-1 and V is TRBV10-2; maybe TRBD1 (5 bases). Between the trimmed V and J ends, which lost 8 bases and 0 bases, there was a span of 13 bases. This CDR3 comprises 14 residues. Germline-derived CDR1 and CDR2 are WSHSY and SAAADI. The CDR3 coding sequence is TGCGCCAGCCGTAATCCAGGGCTGAACACTGAAGCTTTCTTT. This codes for CASRNPGLNTEAFF.

This sequence joins TRBV15 and TRBJ2-2; the D gene is possibly TRBD2 (5 bases). CDR1 and CDR2 from the germline V gene are LNHNV and YYDKDF (reference sequence). V was shortened by 1 base and J by 6 bases, with 6 bases between the two germline ends. The CDR3 loop spans 13 amino acids. DNA for the CDR3: TGTGCCACCAGCAGAGTGGGAGCCGGGGAGCTGTTTTTT. Protein product: CATSRVGAGELFF. The whole variable domain, remainder taken from reference TRBV15 and TRBJ2-2, is DAMVIQNPRYQVTQFGKPVTLSCSQTLNHNVMYWYQQKSSQAPKLLFHYYDKDFNNEADTPDNFQSRRPNTSFCFLDIRSPGLGDTAMYLCATSRVGAGELFFGEGSRLTVL.

For the CDR3, the DNA is TGTGCCTGGACCCTAGGGGGTAGGATGAACACTGAAGCTTTCTTT. It translates to CAWTLGGRMNTEAFF. V gene TRBV30 combines with J gene TRBJ1-1, with a possible D match to TRBD1 (6 bases). Trimming stripped 4 bases from V and 0 bases from J, with 15 bases between. The CDR3 is made up of 15 amino acids. CDR1 and CDR2 (germline): GTSNPN, SVGIG (reference sequence).

The chain couples TRBV30 to TRBJ1-6, with D tentatively TRBD1 (5 bases). Germline loops: CDR1 GTSNPN, CDR2 SVGIG (reference sequence). This CDR3 is built from 13 residues. The ends were cut back, 7 bases at V and 6 bases at J, with 13 bases in the middle. The CDR3 nucleotides are TGTGCCTTGCAGCAGGGAAGTAATTCACCCCTCCACTTT. This gives the protein CALQQGSNSPLHF.

The V and J genes are TRBV11-1 and TRBJ2-7; weak D call: TRBD2 (6 bases). V lost 5 bases, J lost 4 bases, and 18 bases lay in between. The CDR3 is 15 amino acids. Per germline, CDR1 SGHAT and CDR2 FQDESV (reference sequence). CDR3 region: CASSPKGGARYEQYF. CDR3 in DNA: TGTGCCAGCAGCCCCAAAGGAGGGGCCCGGTACGAGCAGTACTTC.